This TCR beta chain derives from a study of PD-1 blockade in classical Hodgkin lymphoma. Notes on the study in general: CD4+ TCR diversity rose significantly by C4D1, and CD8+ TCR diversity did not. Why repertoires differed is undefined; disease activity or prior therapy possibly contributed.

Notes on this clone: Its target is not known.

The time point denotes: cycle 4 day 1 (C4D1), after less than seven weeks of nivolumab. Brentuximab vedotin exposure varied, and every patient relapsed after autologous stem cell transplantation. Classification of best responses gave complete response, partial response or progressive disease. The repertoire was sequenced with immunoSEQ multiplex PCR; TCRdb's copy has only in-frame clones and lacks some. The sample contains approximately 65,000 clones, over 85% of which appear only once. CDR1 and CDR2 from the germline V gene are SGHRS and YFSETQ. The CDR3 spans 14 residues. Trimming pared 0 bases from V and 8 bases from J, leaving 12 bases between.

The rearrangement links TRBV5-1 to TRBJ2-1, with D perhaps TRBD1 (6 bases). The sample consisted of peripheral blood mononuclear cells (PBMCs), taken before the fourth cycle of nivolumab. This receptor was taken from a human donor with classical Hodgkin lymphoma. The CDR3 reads CASSLGQGLDEQFF. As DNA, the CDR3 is TGCGCCAGCAGCTTGGGGCAGGGGTTGGATGAGCAGTTCTTC.